This T cell receptor beta chain is from a study of graft-versus-host responses after intestinal transplantation. Overall study context: Recipients received multivisceral, liver-intestinal, or isolated intestinal transplants.

This clone was recorded once. Its matching antigen is unknown. Sequenced by immunoSEQ multiplex PCR; TCRdb stores in-frame clones only, minus some. Among about 100,000 clones listed, roughly 84% were seen once. This receptor was obtained from a human donor who was the organ donor for an intestinal transplant. The material was unstimulated CD4+ T cells sorted from spleen or lymph node cells, obtained before transplant.

CDR3 sequence reads: CASSQFGDQPQHF. The CDR3, as DNA: TGCGCCAGCAGCCAGTTTGGAGATCAGCCCCAGCATTTT. The J gene is TRBJ1-5, the V gene TRBV4-1; no clear D gene. This CDR3 spans 13 amino acids. The germline V and J ends were trimmed by 3 bases and 5 bases, with 8 bases remaining between them. Per the germline V gene, CDR1 is MGHRA and CDR2 is YSYEKL.